This T cell receptor (beta chain) was documented in a study of post-analysis software for immune sequencing data. Study-level background: Multiple sclerosis in the patients followed relapsing-remitting, secondary progressive and progressive-relapsing courses. Broader study findings: Samples from a shared batch, those prepared together, strongly co-clustered by F measure. Controls showed lower frequencies than patients for several TRBV segments, and TRBV5-6, TRBV5-1 and TRBV20-1 were among these. Multiple sclerosis was associated with a significant reduction in normalized Chao1 diversity relative to controls.

The TCR beta cDNA libraries contained unique molecular identifiers. From approximately 1 to 10 million T cells, roughly 540,000 cDNA molecules were obtained. TCRdb fed the PCR reads into MiXCR, producing one record per CDR3 protein. The repertoire holds fewer than 600,000 distinct CDR3 sequences, roughly 45% seen once, with 9.5% to 13% in the top ten. As for this clonotype: Its antigen is still unknown.

Germline V CDR1 and CDR2: DFQATT, SNEGSKA (reference sequence). The CDR3 has 14 amino acids. The V and J ends lost 2 bases and 3 bases, in that order; junction bases with no gene match: 4. Material: blood. The sequence came from a girl aged 5-17 years with multiple sclerosis. The gene calls are TRBV20-1 and TRBJ2-3; 8 nucleotides align to TRBD2. CDR3 loop: CSARLAGRTDTQYF. CDR3 nucleotides: TGCAGTGCTAGATTAGCGGGAAGAACAGATACGCAGTATTTT.